The source of this T cell receptor (beta chain) is a study of neurological immune-mediated disorders (dated by TCRdb to the late 2010s). About the study as a whole: The study compared peripheral blood TCR-beta repertoires of HTLV-I-associated myelopathy (HAM/TSP) patients, multiple sclerosis patients and healthy controls using UMI-based sequencing. Longitudinal samples, technical triplicates and paired sorted CD4+ and CD8+ T-cell subsets, alongside PBMC samples, were included among the roughly 100 TCR-beta libraries. The cohort included approximately 70 subjects: approximately 14 with HAM/TSP, around 34 with multiple sclerosis, and 20 healthy controls. The paper as a whole reports these results and caveats: No identical CDR3 amino acid sequences were found to be shared among expanded clones across subjects, suggesting that TCR-beta repertoires were private in all groups. The highest TCR clonal expansion was observed in HAM/TSP patients, whereas the lowest was observed in MS patients, even when compared with healthy controls.

cDNA was synthesized by template-switch 5'RACE using a primer with a 10-nucleotide random unique molecular identifier that tagged each TCR transcript. Every sequencing run covered 15-18 subjects and yielded more than 160 million TCR-beta sequences. Total RNA was extracted with the RNeasy kit. The KAPA Real-time Library Amplification kit was used to amplify TCR-beta VDJ regions with primers for the TCR constant region and the 5'RACE anchor. Sample indexes and Illumina adaptors were added in a first PCR, and a second PCR then increased library yield. The roughly 650 bp TCR product was size-selected on a 2% E-gel SizeSelection system after Ampure bead purification. Before pooling, library quality was checked on a Bioanalyzer, concentration was measured with Qubit, and libraries were quantified with the Kapa Library Quantification kit. An Illumina HiSeq 2500 was used to sequence the libraries paired-end at 2 x 150 bp. To increase sequence diversity, 25-30% phiX was spiked into each library pool. For the original study's pipeline: Quality-filtered reads were processed with the UMI-based MiGEC pipeline, which removed over 75% of raw TCR sequences during error correction. IMGT germline references were used for alignment of VDJ genes, and clonotypes were defined by a unique CDR3 amino acid sequence together with V-J genes. Clonal expansion, Shannon diversity and CDR3 relatedness (CalcPairwiseDistances, ClusterSamples) were evaluated with VDJtools, and phylogenetic trees were built with CLCbio workbench. A clone was classed as expanded if it had 8 or more unique UMIs, a cutoff based on coefficient-of-variation modelling across technical triplicates. Through fastp at Q25 and MiXCR, TCRdb rebuilt clones from the public reads, retaining in-frame beta chains. Merged by CDR3 protein, the rows form single entries marked with the most common genes and DNA. These V and J calls rely on TCRdb rather than the paper's analysis. Present in this sample are some 30,000 distinct CDR3 sequences, less than 25% of which were seen just once. The ten largest account for roughly 30% of the sample.

This clonotype was recorded at least ten times. Its antigen has not been determined. No base quality values were provided; no much bigger clone lies one nucleotide off. The CDR3 has 14 amino acids, counting the end cysteine and phenylalanine. Only the CDR3 portion is preserved as DNA: 42 bases, with reading frame beginning at the first base. CDR1 and CDR2 are read off the germline V gene as MGHDK and SYGVNS. V has 9 bases trimmed and J has 4 bases trimmed; junction bases matching no gene number 10. For the sorted-subset TCR libraries, the starting material was about 1 million sorted CD4+ or CD8+ T cells. Peripheral blood underwent Ficoll-Hypaque density gradient centrifugation to isolate PBMCs, which were then cryopreserved in liquid nitrogen. The study also sequenced paired sorted CD4+ and CD8+ subsets from healthy controls, HAM/TSP patients and MS patients.

This receptor chain uses TRBV25-1 and TRBJ2-7, with 9 central nucleotides matching TRBD2. What was sequenced was CD4+ T cells from blood. The source is a man in his fifties or sixties with HTLV-1-associated myelopathy (HAM/TSP). This receptor has the CDR3 CASTPGLAEYEQYF. The DNA is as follows: TGTGCCAGTACCCCGGGACTAGCCGAGTACGAGCAGTACTTC.